This TCR beta chain is drawn from a study of shared clonotypes between healthy human individuals. Method: immunoSEQ multiplex PCR; TCRdb's copy keeps in-frame clones and lacks some. The table lists more than 2 million clones, roughly 95% of them singletons. The donors, all of them Caucasian adults, lived in Nashville, Tennessee. CD4+ cells were split into CD45RA+ naive and CD45RA-negative memory subsets. The source is a man aged 18 to 35 in good health. The sequenced material came from naive CD4+ T cells sorted from blood. Specified subset: CD45RA+ positively selected.

CDR3 coding DNA: TGTGCCAGCAGGCCGGCGCCAAATAAGGGCGATGAGCAGTTCTTC. This translates into CASRPAPNKGDEQFF. This sequence joins TRBV5-4 and TRBJ2-1; D is unclear. The germline gives CDR1 SGHNT, CDR2 YYREEE (reference sequence). CDR3 length equals 15 residues. Deletions cut 5 bases from V and 8 bases from J, with 20 bases between. The whole variable domain, remainder taken from reference TRBV5-4 and TRBJ2-1, is ETGVTQSPTHLIKTRGQQVTLRCSSQSGHNTVSWYQQALGQGPQFIFQYYREEENGRGNFPPRFSGLQFPNYSSELNVNALELDDSALYLCASRPAPNKGDEQFFGPGTRLTVL.